This TCR beta chain was sequenced during a study of blood T cell repertoires in COVID-19. The overall study: Sample material is recorded as cDNA or gDNA derived from T cells, B-cell-depleted T cells, or PBMCs.

The J segment lost 4 bases and the V segment lost 4 bases, leaving 8 bases of the junction unmatched. The CDR3 is 15 residues long. The germline gives CDR1 SGDLS, CDR2 YYNGEE. As handled by the study authors: Nucleated cell counts were estimated from reference gene primer amplification. This table comes from immunoSEQ multiplex PCR, and its TCRdb copy is limited to in-frame clones, with some not included. V and J calls and clone size come straight from that table; D and trimming were deduced from the DNA. Altogether roughly 66,000 clones are present, roughly nine tenths being singletons, with the ten largest covering 5.5% to 8%.

The chain has TRBV9 and TRBJ1-2, with TRBD1 identical over 9 bases. Sequences were obtained from peripheral blood. This TCR derives from a human donor in a cohort sampled during active COVID-19. Written as DNA, the CDR3 is TGTGCCAGCAGCAATGACAGGGGGAACAGCTATGGCTACACCTTC. Its protein is CASSNDRGNSYGYTF. Complete variable domain (other parts from reference TRBV9 and TRBJ1-2): DSGVTQTPKHLITATGQRVTLRCSPRSGDLSVYWYQQSLDQGLQFLIQYYNGEERAKGNILERFSAQQFPDLHSELNLSSLELGDSALYFCASSNDRGNSYGYTFGSGTRLTVV.